The 15 T cell receptor beta chains listed next were all sequenced from one sample in a study of Graves' ophthalmopathy and Graves' hyperthyroidism. As the template, RNA transcripts were used to amplify TCR beta CDR3 regions. After a first-round RT-PCR with HTBI primers, a second-round multiplex PCR was run. TCRdb re-called the multiplex PCR reads through MiXCR, storing one row per CDR3 protein. The table records roughly 300,000 distinct CDR3 sequences, roughly 17% of them present only once. Sequenced sample: peripheral blood. These receptors were taken from an adult man with Graves' ophthalmopathy.

On this clonotype itself: It may be a read error: a sequence one base away is much more abundant. Here the CDR3 omits its conserved ending phenylalanine or tryptophan, so a read error is the likely source. CDR3 residues: CASSMGRQNTEAFL. CDR3 DNA: TGTGCCAGTAGTATGGGTCGGCAGAACACTGAAGCTTTCCTT. V usage is TRBV19 and J usage is TRBJ1-1; D is unclear. This CDR3 spans 14 amino acids. The germline CDR1 and CDR2 sequences are LNHDA and SQIVND (reference sequence). Trimming took 3 bases from V and 1 from J, leaving 9 bases between them.

V gene TRBV13 combines with J gene TRBJ1-2; a possible D gene is TRBD1 (6 bases). The CDR3 runs 14 residues. V dropped 4 bases and J dropped 7 bases, with 16 bases sitting between them. Germline CDR1 reads PRHDT; CDR2 reads FYEKMQ (reference sequence). The CDR3 loop reads CASSSPGGPVGYTF. In nucleotides, the CDR3 is TGTGCCAGCAGCTCGCCCGGGGGGCCGGTTGGCTACACCTTC.

This clonotype has ten or more counts. The chain uses TRBV12-3 or TRBV12-4 and TRBJ2-2; D is uncertain. The CDR3 has 11 residues. Trimming pared 3 bases from V and 5 bases from J, leaving 1 base between. CDR3 nucleotide sequence: TGTGCCAGCAGTTTTACCGGGGAGCTGTTTTTT. Its translation: CASSFTGELFF.

V usage is TRBV27 and J usage is TRBJ1-1; 7 bases line up with TRBD1. Losses at the gene ends were 7 bases for V and 0 bases for J; bases not matched to a gene: 8. This CDR3 region has 15 residues. The germline CDR1 and CDR2 sequences are MNHEY and SMNVEV (reference sequence). CDR3 DNA: TGTGCCAGCAAGCCGGGGGGACAGCTGAACACTGAAGCTTTCTTT. As protein: CASKPGGQLNTEAFF.

The chain employs TRBV5-1 and TRBJ2-5; 8 nucleotides align to TRBD2. Germline CDR1 and CDR2: SGHRS and YFSETQ. Unmatched junction bases numbered 3, after V lost 4 bases and J lost 1 base. The CDR3 contains 14 residues. CDR3 protein: CASSAGGIQETQYF. DNA for the CDR3: TGCGCCAGCAGCGCGGGGGGCATCCAAGAGACCCAGTACTTC.

This chain connects TRBV12-3 or TRBV12-4 to TRBJ1-6; tentatively, D is TRBD1 (6 bases). V was clipped by 5 bases and J by 5 bases, with 16 bases between them. The CDR3 has 16 amino acids. The CDR3 protein is CASSLQRQANNSPLHF. The CDR3, as DNA: TGTGCCAGCAGTCTACAGAGACAGGCCAATAATTCACCCCTCCACTTT.

This clonotype showed up many times. The rearrangement links TRBV12-3 or TRBV12-4 to TRBJ2-7; D perhaps matches TRBD2 (5 bases). The CDR3 spans 15 residues. The V end lost 0 bases, the J end lost 1 base, and 10 bases lay between the germline ends. The CDR3 loop reads CASSLALTGSYEQYF. The DNA for the CDR3 is TGTGCCAGCAGTTTAGCGCTAACGGGGTCCTACGAGCAGTACTTC.

This clonotype was found many times. The V gene is TRBV12-3 or TRBV12-4, the J gene TRBJ2-4, with TRBD1 as a possible D gene (6 bases). The V and J ends lost 7 bases and 4 bases respectively, with 17 bases between them. The CDR3 is made up of 15 amino acids. For the CDR3, the DNA is TGTGCCAGCACCCTCGGGACAATTGGGAAAAACATTCAGTACTTC. Translation: CASTLGTIGKNIQYF.

This clonotype was detected ten times or more. The chain employs TRBV24-1 and TRBJ2-5; TRBD1 matches 9 bases. The V gene end was trimmed by 3 bases and the J gene end by 2 bases; junction bases not matched to a gene: 9. The CDR3 totals 17 residues. The germline gives CDR1 KGHDR, CDR2 SFDVKD. The CDR3 is CATSDPTPGQGQETQYF. CDR3 DNA: TGTGCCACCAGTGATCCAACCCCGGGACAGGGACAAGAGACCCAGTACTTC.

This clonotype was counted at least ten times. The J gene is TRBJ2-5, the V gene TRBV29-1; D is unclear. The V gene's germline CDR1 is SQVTM and CDR2 ANQGSEA. V gave up 7 bases and J gave up 1 base, with 10 bases separating them. CDR3 size: 12 residues. CDR3 coding DNA: TGCAGCGCGATCAGGACCCAAGAGACCCAGTACTTC. Translation: CSAIRTQETQYF.

This chain connects TRBV12-3 or TRBV12-4 to TRBJ2-7, with D uncertain. The CDR3 runs 17 residues. V lost 3 bases, J lost 3 bases, and 21 bases lay in between. The CDR3 loop reads CASSLVGSTNLHYEQYF. In nucleotides, the CDR3 is TGTGCCAGCAGTTTGGTAGGGTCAACTAACCTCCACTACGAGCAGTACTTC.

This clonotype showed up many times. The chain is built from TRBV7-8 and TRBJ1-2, with D unresolved. Trimming removed 3 bases at V and 1 base at J, with 18 bases between. The CDR3 is 17 residues long. CDR1 is SGHVS, CDR2 FQNEAQ, per germline. Here the CDR3 reads CASSFERAGRNNYGYTF. Here the CDR3 DNA reads TGTGCCAGCAGCTTTGAGAGGGCCGGACGGAATAACTATGGCTACACCTTC.

This clonotype was observed at least ten times. J is TRBJ2-7 and V is TRBV29-1; TRBD1 agrees at 9 bases. The germline V gene has CDR1 SQVTM and CDR2 ANQGSEA. This CDR3 spans 12 amino acids. After removal of 6 bases from V and 7 bases from J, the junction contained 7 bases not matched to a gene. The DNA of the CDR3 is TGCAGCGTCGGGACAGGGACTGGGGAGCAGTACTTC. As protein: CSVGTGTGEQYF.

V is TRBV6-1 and J is TRBJ1-5; TRBD1 agrees at 7 bases. The CDR3 contains 14 residues. Looked up from germline, CDR1 is MNHNS and CDR2 is SASEGT. V lost 5 bases to trimming and J lost 6 bases; unmatched junction nucleotides: 7. For the CDR3, the DNA is TGTGCCAGCAGTAAAACAGGGGCGGGTCAGCCCCAGCATTTT. Amino acids: CASSKTGAGQPQHF.

At least ten counts were recorded for this clonotype. The chain couples TRBV6-5 to TRBJ1-2; unclear D gene. The V end was cut by 0 bases, the J end by 1 base, with 9 bases between. The CDR3 has 15 residues. Germline V gives CDR1 MNHEY, CDR2 SVGAGI. CDR3 nucleotide sequence: TGTGCCAGCAGTTACTCACCGACCTATAACTATGGCTACACCTTC. It codes for CASSYSPTYNYGYTF.